This T cell receptor beta chain was identified during a study of OX40 agonist ivuxolimab in advanced cancers. CDR1 and CDR2 (germline): KGHSH, LQKENI. V was trimmed by 3 bases and J by 4 bases, leaving 6 bases between them. The CDR3 is made up of 13 amino acids. TCRdb's copy holds only in-frame clones and misses some; the assay was immunoSEQ multiplex PCR. This sample has around 63,000 clones, with 75% to 90% found just once. This TCR derives from an adult with an advanced solid tumor such as melanoma, head and neck, liver or kidney cancer. Material: CD4+ or CD8+ T cells sorted from blood, obtained in a trial of the OX40 agonist ivuxolimab. V gene TRBV18 combines with J gene TRBJ2-2, with D uncertain. The CDR3 coding sequence is TGTGCCAGCTCACCCCAGGCCACCGGGGAGCTGTTTTTT. The encoded protein is CASSPQATGELFF. Complete variable domain (other parts from reference TRBV18 and TRBJ2-2): NAGVMQNPRHLVRRRGQEARLRCSPMKGHSHVYWYRQLPEEGLKFMVYLQKENIIDESGMPKERFSAEFPKEGPSILRIQQVVRGDSAAYFCASSPQATGELFFGEGSRLTVL.